These 2 T cell receptor beta chains were all obtained from the same sample, sequenced in a study of T cells in women clearing cervical HPV infection. The method was immunoSEQ multiplex PCR; TCRdb's version includes in-frame clones alone and lacks a portion of them. Recorded here are roughly 30,000 clones; the top ten clones represent roughly 8.4%. The sequencing input was blood buffy coat. These receptors were obtained from a woman aged 18 to 69 with a cervical HPV16 infection that either progressed to CIN3+ or cleared (not recorded which).

This clone counts as medium-sized (0.01 to 0.1%) by frequency. Coverage ceases 3 residues before the CDR3 finishes, and the germline J gene fills in the end. The J gene is TRBJ1-5, the V gene TRBV6-1; a weak D match, TRBD1 (5 bases). Trimming took 0 bases from V and 4 from J, leaving 19 bases between them. There are 18 residues in the CDR3. CDR1 and CDR2 from the germline V gene are MNHNS and SASEGT. CDR3 loop: CASSEALEQAGRNQPQHF. The covered CDR3 bases are TGTGCCAGCAGTGAAGCGTTAGAACAGGCAGGGCGAAATCAGCCC.

On this clone: The read is 3 residues too short to cover the CDR3 end, so that end is filled in from the germline J gene. The chain uses TRBV20-1 and TRBJ2-2; maybe TRBD2 (6 bases). V was cut by 3 bases and J by 1 base, with 12 bases left in between. Germline V lookup: CDR1 DFQATT, CDR2 SNEGSKA (reference sequence). The CDR3 length is 15 residues. The CDR3 region is CSARVLGGNTGELFF. Incomplete CDR3 DNA: TGCAGTGCTAGGGTGCTGGGGGGGAACACCGGGGAG.